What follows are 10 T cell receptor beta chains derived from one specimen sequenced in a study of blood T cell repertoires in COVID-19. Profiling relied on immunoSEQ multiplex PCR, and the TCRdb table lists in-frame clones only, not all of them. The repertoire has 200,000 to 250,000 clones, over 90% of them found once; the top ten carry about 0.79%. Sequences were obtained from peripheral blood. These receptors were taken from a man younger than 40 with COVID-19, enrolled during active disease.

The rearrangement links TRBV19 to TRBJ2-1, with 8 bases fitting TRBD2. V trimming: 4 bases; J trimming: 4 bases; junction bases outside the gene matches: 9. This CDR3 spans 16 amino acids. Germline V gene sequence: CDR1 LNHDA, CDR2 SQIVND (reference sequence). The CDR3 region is CASSKERGWGYNEQFF. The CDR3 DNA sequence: TGTGCCAGTAGTAAAGAGCGGGGGTGGGGTTACAATGAGCAGTTCTTC.

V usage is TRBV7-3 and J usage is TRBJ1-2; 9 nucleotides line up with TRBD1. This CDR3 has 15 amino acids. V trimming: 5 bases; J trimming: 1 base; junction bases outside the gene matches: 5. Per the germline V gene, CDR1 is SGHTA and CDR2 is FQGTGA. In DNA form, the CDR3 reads TGTGCCAGCAGCCCCGGGACAGGGCTTAACTATGGCTACACCTTC. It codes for CASSPGTGLNYGYTF.

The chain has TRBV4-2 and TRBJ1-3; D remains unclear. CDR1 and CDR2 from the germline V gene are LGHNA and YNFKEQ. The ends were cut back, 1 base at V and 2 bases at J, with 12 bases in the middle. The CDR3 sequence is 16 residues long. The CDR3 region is CASSQASPRTGNTIYF. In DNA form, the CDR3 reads TGTGCCAGCAGCCAAGCGTCCCCGAGAACTGGAAACACCATATATTTT.

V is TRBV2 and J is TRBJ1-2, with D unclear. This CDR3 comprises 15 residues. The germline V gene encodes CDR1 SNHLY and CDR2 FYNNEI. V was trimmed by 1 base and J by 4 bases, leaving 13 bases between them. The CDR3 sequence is CASSEGSSPLYGYTF. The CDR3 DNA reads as TGTGCCAGCAGTGAAGGGAGTTCCCCCCTCTATGGCTACACCTTC.

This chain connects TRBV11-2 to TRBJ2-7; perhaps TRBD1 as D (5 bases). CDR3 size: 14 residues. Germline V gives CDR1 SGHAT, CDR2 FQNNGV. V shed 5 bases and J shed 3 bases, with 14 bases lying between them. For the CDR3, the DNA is TGTGCCAGCAGCCTGACAGCGAAGGACTACGAGCAGTACTTC. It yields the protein CASSLTAKDYEQYF.

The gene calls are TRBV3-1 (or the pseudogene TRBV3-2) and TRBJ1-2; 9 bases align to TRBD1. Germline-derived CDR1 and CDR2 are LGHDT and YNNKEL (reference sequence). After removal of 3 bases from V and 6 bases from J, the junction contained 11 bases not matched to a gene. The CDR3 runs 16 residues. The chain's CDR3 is CASSQTGGQGGHGYTF. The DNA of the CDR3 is TGTGCCAGCAGCCAGACCGGGGGACAGGGTGGTCATGGCTACACCTTC.

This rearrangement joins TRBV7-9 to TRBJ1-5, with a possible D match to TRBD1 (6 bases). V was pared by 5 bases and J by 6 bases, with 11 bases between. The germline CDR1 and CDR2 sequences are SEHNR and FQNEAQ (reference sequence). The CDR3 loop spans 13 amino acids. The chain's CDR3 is CASSPLDSQPQHF. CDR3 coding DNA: TGTGCCAGCAGCCCTTTGGACAGTCAGCCCCAGCATTTT.

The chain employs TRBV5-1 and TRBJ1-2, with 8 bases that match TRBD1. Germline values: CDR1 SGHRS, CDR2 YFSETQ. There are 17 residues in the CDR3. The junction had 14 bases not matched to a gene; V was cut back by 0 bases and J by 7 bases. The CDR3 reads CASSLGGTGPPKGGYTF. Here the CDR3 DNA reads TGCGCCAGCAGCTTGGGGGGGACAGGCCCCCCGAAGGGTGGCTACACCTTC.

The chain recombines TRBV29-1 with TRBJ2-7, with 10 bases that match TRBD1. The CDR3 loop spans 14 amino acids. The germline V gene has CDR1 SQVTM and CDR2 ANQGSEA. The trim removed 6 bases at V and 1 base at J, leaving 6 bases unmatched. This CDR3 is CSVRGTGASYEQYF. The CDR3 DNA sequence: TGCAGCGTCCGAGGGACAGGGGCATCCTACGAGCAGTACTTC.

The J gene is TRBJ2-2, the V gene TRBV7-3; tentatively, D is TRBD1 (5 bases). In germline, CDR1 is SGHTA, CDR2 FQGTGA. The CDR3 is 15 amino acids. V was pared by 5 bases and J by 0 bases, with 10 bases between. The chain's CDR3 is CASSEWTSNTGELFF. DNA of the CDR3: TGTGCCAGCAGCGAATGGACATCGAACACCGGGGAGCTGTTTTTT.